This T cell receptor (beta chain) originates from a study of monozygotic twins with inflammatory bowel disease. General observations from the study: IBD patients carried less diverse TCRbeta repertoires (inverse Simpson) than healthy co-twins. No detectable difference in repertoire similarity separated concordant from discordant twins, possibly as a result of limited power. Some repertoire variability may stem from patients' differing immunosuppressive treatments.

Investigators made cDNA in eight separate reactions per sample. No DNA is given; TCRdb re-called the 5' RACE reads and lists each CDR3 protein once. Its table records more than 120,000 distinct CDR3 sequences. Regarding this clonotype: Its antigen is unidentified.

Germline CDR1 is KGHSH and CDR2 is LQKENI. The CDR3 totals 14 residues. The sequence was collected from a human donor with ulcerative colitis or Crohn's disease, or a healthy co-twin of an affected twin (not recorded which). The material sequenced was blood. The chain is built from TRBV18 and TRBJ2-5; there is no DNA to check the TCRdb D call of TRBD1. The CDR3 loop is CASSPLTLGETQYF.